Presented here are 18 T cell receptor beta chains from one specimen sequenced in a study of early T cells in non-severe SARS-CoV-2 infection. From the 5' RACE reads, TCRdb called clonotypes with MiXCR, one entry per CDR3 protein. This table has approximately 110,000 distinct CDR3 sequences, 14% to 15% appearing once. Material: whole blood. The receptors here all came from an adult who was a healthcare worker with PCR-confirmed SARS-CoV-2 infection or an uninfected control (not recorded which).

V gene TRBV6-2 or TRBV6-3 combines with J gene TRBJ2-1; unclear D gene. Trimming cost V 6 bases and J 7 bases, with 10 bases left between them. This CDR3 has 12 amino acids. The V gene's germline CDR1 is MNHEY and CDR2 SVGEGT. CDR3 sequence reads: CASSPRSNEQFF. CDR3 nucleotide sequence: TGTGCCAGCAGCCCCCGTAGTAATGAGCAGTTCTTC.

This clonotype was detected only a few times. V and J are TRBV3-1 and TRBJ2-7; D gene ambiguous. Trimming stripped 4 bases from V and 3 bases from J, with 13 bases between. The CDR3 runs 14 residues. CDR1 LGHDT and CDR2 YNNKEL come from the germline V gene (reference sequence). CDR3 DNA: TGTGCCAGCAGCCTCGACACAACGGTCTACGAGCAGTACTTC. This gives the protein CASSLDTTVYEQYF.

The rearrangement uses TRBV5-1 and TRBJ2-3; D gene ambiguous. CDR3 length equals 15 residues. CDR1 is SGHRS and CDR2 is YFSETQ in the germline V gene. The germline V and J ends were trimmed by 4 bases and 2 bases, with 14 bases remaining between them. The CDR3 sequence: CASSRYGSHTDTQYF. In DNA, the CDR3 is TGCGCCAGCAGCCGGTATGGGTCCCACACAGATACGCAGTATTTT.

This clonotype was detected only a few times. The chain is built from TRBV19 and TRBJ1-2; no definite D call. CDR3 size: 12 residues. Germline lookup yields CDR1 LNHDA and CDR2 SQIVND (reference sequence). V dropped 1 base and J dropped 7 bases, with 7 bases sitting between them. CDR3 sequence: CASSIGNSGYTF. As DNA, the CDR3 is TGTGCCAGTAGTATAGGAAACAGTGGCTACACCTTC.

This clonotype was detected ten times or more. CDR3 protein: CASSPGIVETQYF. In DNA form, the CDR3 reads TGTGCCAGCAGTCCGGGGATCGTAGAGACCCAGTACTTC. The rearrangement joins TRBV6-5 to TRBJ2-5; TRBD2 might be the D (5 bases). The germline V gene encodes CDR1 MNHEY and CDR2 SVGAGI. Trimming left V 5 bases short and J 4 bases short, with 11 bases between. The CDR3 runs to 13 residues.

In its sample, this clonotype was seen a few times. The chain has TRBV24-1 and TRBJ2-2; D not certain. The CDR3 has 15 amino acids. Per germline, CDR1 KGHDR and CDR2 SFDVKD. V gave up 3 bases and J gave up 1 base, with 8 bases separating them. CDR3 residues: CATSDPQLNTGELFF. The CDR3 DNA is TGTGCCACCAGTGATCCGCAGCTGAACACCGGGGAGCTGTTTTTT.

The V gene is TRBV4-1, the J gene TRBJ2-3, with D perhaps TRBD2 (5 bases). The CDR3 loop spans 15 amino acids. V dropped 0 bases and J dropped 11 bases, with 18 bases sitting between them. The V gene's germline CDR1 is MGHRA and CDR2 YSYEKL. Here the CDR3 reads CASSQEYATTNGQYF. The CDR3 coding sequence is TGCGCCAGCAGCCAAGAGTACGCGACTACGAACGGGCAGTATTTT.

This chain uses TRBV12-5 with TRBJ2-1; 7 bases fit TRBD1. The germline V gene has CDR1 LGHNT and CDR2 FRNRAP. Losses at the gene ends were 5 bases for V and 7 bases for J; bases not matched to a gene: 5. CDR3 length: 13 amino acids. CDR3 nucleotide sequence: TGTGCTAGTGGTCCGAGACAGGGAAATGAGCAGTTCTTC. This sequence encodes CASGPRQGNEQFF.

The chain has TRBV13 and TRBJ2-3, with D perhaps assigned TRBD1 or TRBD2 (6 bases each). This CDR3 contains 15 residues. Germline CDR1 reads PRHDT; CDR2 reads FYEKMQ (reference sequence). Trimming stripped 1 base from V and 5 bases from J, with 13 bases between. The CDR3 region is CASSLAGGARDTQYF. The CDR3 DNA reads as TGTGCCAGCAGCTTAGCCGGGGGCGCGAGAGATACGCAGTATTTT.

This clonotype was observed a handful of times. The rearrangement joins TRBV6-1 to TRBJ2-1; tentative D call: TRBD1 (6 bases). The CDR3 sequence is 12 residues long. Germline values: CDR1 MNHNS, CDR2 SASEGT. V was cut by 11 bases and J by 6 bases, with 14 bases left in between. CDR3 bases: TGTGCCTGCGACAGGACCCGCAATGAGCAGTTCTTC. Its translation is CACDRTRNEQFF.

This clonotype showed up just a few times. The CDR3 DNA sequence: TGCAGTGCTTCACAGGGGACTGGAAACACCATATATTTT. Its protein is CSASQGTGNTIYF. The J gene is TRBJ1-3, the V gene TRBV20-1; 7 bases line up with TRBD1. The V and J ends lost 5 bases and 2 bases, in that order; junction bases with no gene match: 3. In germline, CDR1 is DFQATT, CDR2 SNEGSKA (reference sequence). The CDR3 has 13 amino acids.

This clonotype was counted ten times or more. The rearrangement uses TRBV11-2 and TRBJ2-1; D may be TRBD1 (6 bases). The CDR3 runs to 14 residues. Trimming removed 3 bases at V and 7 bases at J, with 13 bases between. Germline assignment: CDR1 SGHAT and CDR2 FQNNGV. CDR3 DNA: TGTGCCAGCAGCTTGGCAGGGGCCCGTAATGAGCAGTTCTTC. This gives the protein CASSLAGARNEQFF.

The rearrangement links TRBV3-1 to TRBJ1-2; D not certain. V lost 3 bases to trimming and J lost 5 bases, with 7 bases between them. The V gene's germline CDR1 is LGHDT and CDR2 YNNKEL (reference sequence). CDR3 size: 12 residues. The CDR3, as DNA: TGTGCCAGCAGCCATACTGAATATGGCTACACCTTC. Protein sequence: CASSHTEYGYTF. Using reference TRBV3-1 and TRBJ1-2 for the parts outside the CDR3, the full variable domain is DTAVSQTPKYLVTQMGNDKSIKCEQNLGHDTMYWYKQDSKKFLKIMFSYNNKELIINETVPNRFSPKSPDKAHLNLHINSLELGDSAVYFCASSHTEYGYTFGSGTRLTVV.

The chain recombines TRBV2 with TRBJ1-1; TRBD1 matches 9 bases. Germline assignment: CDR1 SNHLY and CDR2 FYNNEI. This CDR3 region has 14 residues. V shed 4 bases and J 3 bases; nucleotides not matched to a gene: 3. For the CDR3, the DNA is TGTGCCAGCAGTGGACAGGGGGGATACACTGAAGCTTTCTTT. It yields the protein CASSGQGGYTEAFF.

This clonotype was picked up many times. V usage is TRBV29-1 and J usage is TRBJ2-3; the D is unclear. Deletions cut 2 bases from V and 0 bases from J, with 0 bases between. This CDR3 has 11 residues. Germline CDR1 and CDR2: SQVTM and ANQGSEA. In DNA form, the CDR3 reads TGCAGCGTTGAAAGCACAGATACGCAGTATTTT. Amino acids: CSVESTDTQYF.

This clonotype was seen ten or more times. J is TRBJ1-5 and V is TRBV12-3 or TRBV12-4, with 8 bases that match TRBD1. The CDR3 runs 13 residues. The ends lost 6 bases at V and 4 bases at J; junction bases unmatched: 2. In DNA, the CDR3 is TGTGCCAGCAGGCAGGGGGCGAATCAGCCCCAGCATTTT. This sequence encodes CASRQGANQPQHF.

There are a few counts of this clonotype. J is TRBJ1-1 and V is TRBV5-1; possibly TRBD1 for D (6 bases). Deletions cut 4 bases from V and 1 base from J, with 17 bases between. The CDR3 has 16 residues. Per germline, CDR1 SGHRS and CDR2 YFSETQ. The CDR3 here is CASSVHQGLGNTEAFF. The CDR3 DNA sequence: TGCGCCAGCAGCGTCCACCAGGGGTTGGGGAACACTGAAGCTTTCTTT.

The chain couples TRBV6-5 to TRBJ2-2, with a weak D call TRBD2 (6 bases). Germline V CDR1 and CDR2: MNHEY, SVGAGI. The length of the CDR3 is 14 residues. Trimming left V 2 bases short and J 5 bases short, with 9 bases between. CDR3 amino acids: CASSYRTTTGELFF. The DNA for the CDR3 is TGTGCCAGCAGTTACAGGACTACTACCGGGGAGCTGTTTTTT.